This T cell receptor (beta chain) was recorded in a study of blood T cell repertoires in COVID-19. On the study more broadly: Material from acute and convalescent COVID-19 was sourced from the United States, Italy and Spain. From T cells, B-cell-depleted T cells, or PBMCs came the material, which was cDNA or gDNA.

Germline CDR1 reads SGDLS; CDR2 reads YYNGEE. The V gene lost 3 bases and the J gene lost 7 bases, with 13 bases spanning the gap. The CDR3 has 13 amino acids. As processed by the authors: Reference gene primer amplification gave estimated nucleated cell counts. Some clones are missing from TCRdb's copy, which holds only in-frame ones; the method was immunoSEQ multiplex PCR. V and J calls and clone size are as listed in that table; D and trimming were resolved from the DNA. In the table there are about 29,000 clones, roughly nine tenths of which are singletons. Sequencing input: peripheral blood. The chain joins TRBV9 to TRBJ1-1; D perhaps matches TRBD1 (5 bases). The TCR sequence derives from a human donor in a cohort sampled during active COVID-19. The CDR3 DNA reads TGTGCCAGCAGCGGCGACAAGGGGATTGAAGCTTTCTTT. Its protein is CASSGDKGIEAFF.